A single sample gave rise to the 23 T cell receptor beta chains below, sequenced in a study of T cell responses to AZD1222 COVID-19 vaccine. Generated by immunoSEQ multiplex PCR, the TCRdb table keeps only in-frame clones and is missing some. The data show more than 100,000 clones, with roughly 88% seen just once and under 6.5% held by the top ten. The sample consisted of peripheral blood, taken on day 0 of AZD1222 vaccination. Every receptor here comes from an adult in good health.

The CDR3 nucleotides are TGCGCCAGCAGCTTCGAAGGCACAACTAATGAAAAACTGTTTTTT. The encoded protein is CASSFEGTTNEKLFF. The V and J genes are TRBV5-1 and TRBJ1-4; no clear D. Trimming removed 2 bases at V and 0 bases at J, with 8 bases between. Germline V gene data show CDR1 as SGHRS and CDR2 as YFSETQ. The length of the CDR3 is 15 residues.

CDR3 in amino acids: CASSLSSGNTQYF. The DNA of the CDR3 is TGTGCCAGCAGTTTAAGCTCTGGGAATACGCAGTATTTT. V is TRBV12-3 or TRBV12-4 and J is TRBJ2-3; no definite D call. The CDR3 sequence is 13 residues long. The V end lost 2 bases, the J end lost 7 bases, and 10 bases lay between the germline ends.

This clone was recorded only once. The genes are TRBV6-5 and TRBJ1-3, with TRBD1 identical over 11 bases. The CDR3 extends over 16 amino acids. Germline loops: CDR1 MNHEY, CDR2 SVGAGI. V shed 2 bases, J shed 4 bases, and the junction held 4 bases outside the gene matches. The CDR3 coding sequence is TGTGCCAGCAGTTACGGACAGGGGGCTGGGGGAAACACCATATATTTT. This encodes CASSYGQGAGGNTIYF.

The V and J genes are TRBV10-3 and TRBJ1-2; TRBD1 matches 9 bases. V lost 6 bases and J lost 4; bases outside the gene matches: 12. The CDR3 loop spans 16 amino acids. Germline V gene lookup returns CDR1 ENHRY and CDR2 SYGVKD. The CDR3 loop is CAIRSPGTGTSYGYTF. As DNA, the CDR3 is TGTGCCATCAGGTCCCCCGGGACAGGGACGAGCTATGGCTACACCTTC.

The rearrangement links TRBV20-1 to TRBJ1-2, with 7 bases that match TRBD1. This CDR3 contains 18 residues. CDR1 and CDR2 (germline): DFQATT, SNEGSKA (reference sequence). The ends lost 3 bases at V and 3 bases at J; junction bases unmatched: 19. The CDR3 loop reads CSASYETGLSFADYGYTF. The CDR3 nucleotides read TGCAGTGCTAGTTATGAGACAGGGCTCTCCTTTGCGGACTATGGCTACACCTTC.

This clone was recorded a few times. The chain employs TRBV5-1 and TRBJ1-2, with D unresolved. With 0 bases removed from V and 1 base from J, the gap between germline ends came to 10 bases. CDR1 is SGHRS and CDR2 is YFSETQ in the germline V gene. The CDR3 consists of 15 residues. CDR3: CASSLGSGYNYGYTF. The CDR3 DNA sequence: TGCGCCAGCAGCTTGGGAAGCGGGTATAACTATGGCTACACCTTC.

The chain has TRBV19 and TRBJ2-5; 9 bases are a match to TRBD2. The ends lost 6 bases at V and 3 bases at J; junction bases unmatched: 2. Germline V lookup: CDR1 LNHDA, CDR2 SQIVND (reference sequence). The CDR3 totals 13 residues. The CDR3 nucleotides are TGTGCCAGTAGACGGACTAGCGAAGAGACCCAGTACTTC. This encodes CASRRTSEETQYF.

The V call is TRBV2, the J call TRBJ2-7; a weak D match, TRBD2 (6 bases). The V end was cut by 4 bases, the J end by 4 bases, with 14 bases between. The CDR3 contains 14 residues. Germline CDR1 reads SNHLY; CDR2 reads FYNNEI. The CDR3 DNA is TGTGCCAGCAGTGGGGACGGGGGAATGTACGAGCAGTACTTC. Amino acids: CASSGDGGMYEQYF.

The V call is TRBV9, the J call TRBJ1-1, with unresolved D. V lost 0 bases, J lost 1 base, and 4 bases lay in between. Germline V lookup: CDR1 SGDLS, CDR2 YYNGEE. CDR3 length: 13 amino acids. The CDR3 region is CASSVGANTEAFF. The DNA for the CDR3 is TGTGCCAGCAGCGTAGGGGCGAACACTGAAGCTTTCTTT.

This clone was seen more than once but under ten times. The chain combines TRBV19 with TRBJ2-5, with TRBD1 identical over 8 bases. Germline V lookup: CDR1 LNHDA, CDR2 SQIVND (reference sequence). The CDR3 length is 16 residues. Germline trimming cut 5 bases from V and 5 bases from J; bases unmatched to any gene: 13. CDR3 sequence (DNA): TGTGCCAGTAGTCCAACGGACAGGGTGGGTTGGGAGACCCAGTACTTC. It codes for CASSPTDRVGWETQYF.

The gene calls are TRBV5-4 and TRBJ1-6; TRBD1 might be the D (5 bases). There are 16 residues in the CDR3. Germline-derived CDR1 and CDR2 are SGHNT and YYREEE (reference sequence). Trimming took off 0 bases at V and 0 bases at J, with 7 bases between the two ends. The CDR3 reads CASSLGGNSYNSPLHF. CDR3 coding DNA: TGTGCCAGCAGCTTGGGGGGGAACTCCTATAATTCACCCCTCCACTTT.

This chain links TRBV15 with TRBJ1-5; D gene ambiguous. The CDR3 is made up of 15 amino acids. V lost 0 bases and J lost 9, with 15 bases in between. CDR1 is LNHNV and CDR2 is YYDKDF in the germline V gene (reference sequence). As DNA, the CDR3 is TGTGCCACCAGCAGAGATCCGGACCCTACTTGGCCCCAGCATTTT. It codes for CATSRDPDPTWPQHF.

This clone turned up a few times. The chain joins TRBV12-3 or TRBV12-4 to TRBJ2-2; 7 bases match TRBD1. V shed 6 bases, J shed 7 bases, and the junction held 5 bases outside the gene matches. This CDR3 comprises 13 residues. The CDR3 loop reads CASSLQGFGELFF. As DNA, the CDR3 is TGTGCCAGCAGCCTACAGGGGTTCGGGGAGCTGTTTTTT.

The rearrangement uses TRBV27 and TRBJ2-3; 9 nucleotides align to TRBD2. CDR3 size: 14 residues. CDR1 and CDR2 from the germline V gene are MNHEY and SMNVEV (reference sequence). V lost 6 bases to trimming and J lost 4 bases; unmatched junction nucleotides: 5. The CDR3: CASSLTSGADTQYF. Here the CDR3 DNA reads TGTGCCAGCAGCCTGACTAGCGGAGCAGATACGCAGTATTTT.

The chain uses TRBV7-9 and TRBJ1-6; D is unclear. The CDR3 covers 14 residues. Trimming took 1 base from V and 7 from J, leaving 8 bases between them. Germline values: CDR1 SEHNR, CDR2 FQNEAQ (reference sequence). The CDR3 bases are TGTGCCAGCAGCTTAGGGACGGAAAATTCACCCCTCCACTTT. It is translated as CASSLGTENSPLHF. Complete variable domain (other parts from reference TRBV7-9 and TRBJ1-6): DTGVSQNPRHKITKRGQNVTFRCDPISEHNRLYWYRQTLGQGPEFLTYFQNEAQLEKSRLLSDRFSAERPKGSFSTLEIQRTEQGDSAMYLCASSLGTENSPLHFGNGTRLTVT.

The rearrangement joins TRBV28 to TRBJ1-1; D gene uncertain. Trimming took 5 bases from V and 7 from J, leaving 11 bases between them. This CDR3 comprises 12 residues. The germline CDR1 and CDR2 sequences are MDHEN and SYDVKM. DNA of the CDR3: TGTGCCAGCAGTCCCGGTGTTAGTGAAGCTTTCTTT. Its protein product is CASSPGVSEAFF.

The chain joins TRBV10-3 to TRBJ1-6; a possible D gene is TRBD1 (5 bases). Germline V gene data show CDR1 as ENHRY and CDR2 as SYGVKD. The ends were cut back, 4 bases at V and 6 bases at J, with 16 bases in the middle. The CDR3 sequence is 16 residues long. The CDR3 spells CAISGSRVGANSPLHF. CDR3 DNA: TGTGCCATCAGTGGAAGTCGAGTTGGGGCTAATTCACCCCTCCACTTT.

As regards this clone: One junction end does not reproduce the germline sequence, and a read error may be involved. This chain joins TRBV6-5 and TRBJ1-5; the D is unclear. The germline V gene encodes CDR1 MNHEY and CDR2 SVGAGI. The CDR3 sequence is 12 residues long. The DNA for the CDR3 is TGTGCCAGCAGGTACTCCAATCAGCCCCAGCATTTT. Amino acid sequence: CASRYSNQPQHF.

The chain links TRBV25-1 to TRBJ2-3, with TRBD2 as a possible D gene (5 bases). V lost 4 bases and J 3 bases, leaving 20 bases between the germline ends. This CDR3 is built from 17 residues. CDR1 and CDR2 from the germline V gene are MGHDK and SYGVNS. The CDR3 nucleotides are TGTGCCAGCAGTGCCAGAGGCGGGTCGACGGGAACAGATACGCAGTATTTT. Protein product: CASSARGGSTGTDTQYF.

A few counts support this clone. This rearrangement joins TRBV19 to TRBJ1-5; no firm D call. V was clipped by 5 bases and J by 4 bases, with 9 bases between them. CDR1 and CDR2 from the germline V gene are LNHDA and SQIVND (reference sequence). CDR3 size: 13 residues. The CDR3 region has the DNA TGTGCCAGTAGTGGGGTGGTTAATCAGCCCCAGCATTTT. Its translation is CASSGVVNQPQHF.

The genes are TRBV28 and TRBJ1-2; D ambiguous. The germline V gene has CDR1 MDHEN and CDR2 SYDVKM. The CDR3 length is 14 residues. V was shortened by 4 bases and J by 1 base, with 10 bases between the two germline ends. CDR3 residues: CASSSDGVNYGYTF. The CDR3 nucleotides are TGTGCCAGCAGTTCGGACGGGGTTAACTATGGCTACACCTTC.

The chain recombines TRBV12-3 or TRBV12-4 with TRBJ2-1; D call uncertain. Trimming pared 6 bases from V and 9 bases from J, leaving 12 bases between. This CDR3 is built from 12 residues. This CDR3 is CASSPDFFEQFF. In nucleotides, the CDR3 is TGTGCCAGCAGCCCCGACTTCTTTGAGCAGTTCTTC.

The V gene is TRBV7-2, the J gene TRBJ1-6; possible D gene TRBD1, 5 bases. Germline assignment: CDR1 SGHTA and CDR2 FQGNSA. Deletions cut 1 base from V and 10 bases from J, with 14 bases between. This CDR3 is 15 amino acids long. This CDR3 is CASSLVAGQESPLHF. The CDR3 DNA follows: TGTGCCAGCAGCTTAGTTGCAGGGCAAGAATCACCCCTCCACTTT.